What follows are 6 T cell receptor beta chains derived from one specimen sequenced in a study of blood T cell repertoires in COVID-19. TCRdb's table, derived via immunoSEQ multiplex PCR, lists solely in-frame clones and lacks some. Here the sample spans 55,000 to 80,000 clones, about 91% being singletons. Material: peripheral blood. Receptors originate from a man at least 80 years old with acute or convalescent COVID-19.

This sequence joins TRBV24-1 and TRBJ1-2; no definite D call. The CDR3 contains 21 residues. Germline V lookup: CDR1 KGHDR, CDR2 SFDVKD. Trimming removed 0 bases from V and 4 bases from J, with 29 bases in between. CDR3 sequence: CATSDLQLRNLRYRHPYGYTF. CDR3 nucleotide sequence: TGTGCCACCAGTGATTTGCAACTTAGGAACCTCCGATATAGACACCCCTATGGCTACACCTTC.

This clone was seen just once. The genes are TRBV7-9 and TRBJ2-3, with D perhaps matching TRBD2 (6 bases). Trimming shortened V by 4 bases and J by 4 bases, and 21 bases separated the two germline ends. From germline, CDR1 is SEHNR and CDR2 FQNEAQ (reference sequence). This CDR3 has 17 residues. CDR3 DNA: TGTGCCAGCAGCTCCCTCTCCGGAGGGCTTAAAGCAGATACGCAGTATTTT. It translates to CASSSLSGGLKADTQYF.

The rearrangement uses TRBV21-1 and TRBJ2-3; no DNA check was done on the table's D call, TRBD2. TRBV21-1 is a pseudogene locus. The CDR3 totals 22 residues. The CDR3 nucleotides are TGTGCCAGCAGCACTTGGAGGCGGGACCCCCTAGGGACGTCCCCCGACACAGATACGCAGTATTTT. Protein: CASSTWRRDPLGTSPDTDTQYF.

The chain recombines TRBV12-3 or TRBV12-4 with TRBJ2-2; perhaps TRBD1 as D (5 bases). The V and J ends lost 3 bases and 6 bases respectively, with 8 bases between them. The CDR3 extends over 13 amino acids. Here the CDR3 DNA reads TGTGCCAGCAGTTTTAGGGGCTCCGGGGAGCTGTTTTTT. Amino acid sequence: CASSFRGSGELFF.

J is TRBJ2-7 and V is TRBV24-1; 11 bases fit TRBD2. The junction had 4 bases not matched to a gene; V was cut back by 5 bases and J by 2 bases. Germline values: CDR1 KGHDR, CDR2 SFDVKD. This CDR3 spans 15 amino acids. The CDR3 sequence is CATSGLAGGTYEQYF. DNA of the CDR3: TGTGCCACCAGTGGGCTAGCGGGGGGTACCTACGAGCAGTACTTC.

In DNA, the CDR3 is TGTGCCAGCAGTGAAGGGGAGGGACCCTTAGCGACCCAGTACTTC. Protein: CASSEGEGPLATQYF. The rearrangement links TRBV2 to TRBJ2-5; 7 nucleotides agree with TRBD2. The CDR3 consists of 15 residues. Unmatched junction bases numbered 9, after V lost 1 base and J lost 7 bases. The V gene's germline CDR1 is SNHLY and CDR2 FYNNEI.